These T cell receptor beta chains were read from a single sample in a study of T cells in Graves' hyperthyroidism and ophthalmopathy. TCRdb passed the multiplex PCR reads through MiXCR, listing each CDR3 protein once. This sample has a few hundred thousand distinct CDR3 sequences, with about a sixth found just once. Sequenced: blood. These receptors were obtained from a woman aged 25-40 years with Graves' hyperthyroidism. The CDR3 runs from the conserved cysteine through the conserved F or W. The order of the fields is D gene, CDR3 length, clone size, J gene, V gene, CDR3 DNA, CDR3 protein. The D gene is left open where the match is weak. Clone size, where shown, is once, few, many, or a class for clones that have expanded.

>TRBD1|15|many|TRBJ1-1|TRBV30
TGTGCCTGGAGTAAAGGGACAGGGATGAACACTGAAGCTTTCTTT
CAWSKGTGMNTEAFF
>-|15|many|TRBJ1-1|TRBV2
TGTGCCAGCAGTGGGGGACATCGGGTGAACACTGAAGCTTTCTTT
CASSGGHRVNTEAFF
>TRBD2|15|many|TRBJ2-1|TRBV11-1
TGTGCCAGCAGCTTAGCGAAAGCGGGAGCCGGTAAGCAGTTCTTC
CASSLAKAGAGKQFF
>-|13|few|TRBJ2-7|TRBV7-2
TGTGCCAGCACATTAGAGAGCTCCTACGGGCAGTACTTC
CASTLESSYGQYF
>-|12|few|TRBJ2-3|TRBV6-2/TRBV6-3
TGTGCCAGCACCGACCCGGTTACCTCGCAGTATTTT
CASTDPVTSQYF
>TRBD1|14|many|TRBJ1-1|TRBV6-1
TGTGCCAGCAGTTCGGACAGGGAGGGCACTGAAGCTTTCTTT
CASSSDREGTEAFF
>-|12|many|TRBJ1-3|TRBV18
TGTGCCAGCTCCCCAGATGAGCACACCATATATTTT
CASSPDEHTIYF
>-|13|many|TRBJ1-1|TRBV29-1
TGCAGCGTTGACCTCGGGGAGGGCACTGAAGCTTTCTTT
CSVDLGEGTEAFF
>-|12|many|TRBJ2-7|TRBV20-1
TGCAGTGCTAGAGACAGAACCTACGAGCAGTACTTC
CSARDRTYEQYF
>-|16|many|TRBJ2-1|TRBV29-1
TGCAGCGTCAATGGGGGCCTAACCTGGTCCTACAATGAGCAGTTCTTC
CSVNGGLTWSYNEQFF
>-|15|-|TRBJ2-5|TRBV12-3/TRBV12-4
TGTGCCAGCAGTCACAGGTACCTAAGCACAGATACGCAGTACTTC
CASSHRYLSTDTQYF
>-|17|few|TRBJ2-1|TRBV20-1
TGCAGTGCTAGTGACCTCTTGAAGCGAGCGGAGTACAATGAGCAGTTCTTC
CSASDLLKRAEYNEQFF
>-|15|many|TRBJ2-1|TRBV12-5
TGTGCTAGTGGTCCAAGCAACCCTAATGTGAATGAGCAGTTCTTC
CASGPSNPNVNEQFF
>TRBD2|13|-|TRBJ2-7|TRBV7-3
TGTGCCAGCAGCCTAGCGGGAGGGCAAGAGCAGTACTTC
CASSLAGGQEQYF
>-|12|-|TRBJ2-1|TRBV5-4
TGTGCCAGCAGCCTGTACCAAGAGACCCAGTTCTTC
CASSLYQETQFF
>-|14|-|TRBJ1-1|TRBV20-1
TGCAGTGCTAGATCCTCCAGGGGGAACACTGAAGCTTTCTTT
CSARSSRGNTEAFF
>-|14|-|TRBJ2-7|TRBV4-1
TGCGCCAGCAGCCAACCGCAGGGGCGGTGGGAGCAGTACTTC
CASSQPQGRWEQYF
>-|13|few|TRBJ1-4|TRBV7-9
TGTGCCAGCAGCTTAGAAGTTCCTGAAAAACTGTTTTTT
CASSLEVPEKLFF
>-|15|many|TRBJ1-5|TRBV12-3/TRBV12-4
TGTGCCAGCAGGGCGGGGGGGGGATATAATCAGCCCCAGCATTTT
CASRAGGGYNQPQHF
>TRBD2|20|few|TRBJ2-3|TRBV4-3
TGCGCCAGCAGCCAAGCACACGGGACTAGCGGGAGGGCCTATTACGATACGCAGTATTTT
CASSQAHGTSGRAYYDTQYF
>TRBD2|16|few|TRBJ2-1|TRBV6-1
TGTGCCAGCAGTGGGCTGACTAGCGGGAGTGTTAATGAGCAGTTCTTC
CASSGLTSGSVNEQFF
>-|14|few|TRBJ2-5|TRBV5-1
TGCGCCAGCAGCCCCGGACTTTCCCAAGAGACCCAGTACTTC
CASSPGLSQETQYF
>-|14|many|TRBJ1-5|TRBV18
TGTGCCAGCTCACCGGACAGAATCAATCAGCCCCAGCATTTT
CASSPDRINQPQHF
>-|12|many|TRBJ2-7|TRBV29-1
TGCAGCGTTAAGGACGGAACCTACGAGCAGTACTTC
CSVKDGTYEQYF
>TRBD2|14|-|TRBJ2-7|TRBV5-1
TGCGCCAGCAGCATCGGACTAGACGACTACGAGCAGTACTTC
CASSIGLDDYEQYF
>-|15|-|TRBJ2-7|TRBV6-5
TGTGCCAGCAGTTACAGTGGGGACATACTATACGAGCAGTACTTC
CASSYSGDILYEQYF
>-|12|few|TRBJ2-3|TRBV29-1
TGCAGCGTTGAAGTGGCCACAGATACGCAGTATTTT
CSVEVATDTQYF
>TRBD2|15|many|TRBJ2-3|TRBV20-1
TGCAGTGCCGATTTAGCGGGACCCAGCACAGATACGCAGTATTTT
CSADLAGPSTDTQYF